The clone carrying this TCR beta chain was found once. This sample was taken from a study of blood T cell repertoires in COVID-19. Study details: COVID-19 samples from acute and convalescent phases originated in the United States, Italy and Spain.

V was shortened by 1 base and J by 1 base, with 19 bases between the two germline ends. The germline V gene has CDR1 MNHNS and CDR2 SASEGT. There are 18 residues in the CDR3. Measured with immunoSEQ multiplex PCR; TCRdb has only the in-frame clones, and not every one. In the table there are 56,000 or so clones, about 90% of which are singletons. Sequencing used peripheral blood. This clonotype was sampled from a man in his fifties with active COVID-19. The rearrangement links TRBV6-1 to TRBJ1-1; D unclear. CDR3 sequence (DNA): TGTGCCAGCAGTGAAGATCCGGGAGGAGATACGAGGAACACTGAAGCTTTCTTT. It translates to CASSEDPGGDTRNTEAFF.